This T cell receptor beta chain was documented in a study of T cells after somatic rescue of genetic block. The method was immunoSEQ multiplex PCR; TCRdb's version includes in-frame clones alone and lacks a portion of them. Altogether 65,000 to 70,000 clones are present, roughly 90% being singletons, with the ten largest covering 2.9%. The CDR3 is 11 residues long. V shed 0 bases and J shed 3 bases, with 2 bases lying between them. Germline V gene sequence: CDR1 GTSNPN, CDR2 SVGIG (reference sequence). Specimen: peripheral blood mononuclear cells (PBMCs). The source of this sequence is a man between 40 and 49 years old. The rearrangement uses TRBV30 and TRBJ1-2; D is unresolved. This CDR3 reads CAWSVDYGYTF. DNA of the CDR3: TGTGCCTGGAGTGTCGACTATGGCTACACCTTC. Full variable domain (outside the CDR3, taken from reference TRBV30 and TRBJ1-2): SQTIHQWPATLVQPVGSPLSLECTVEGTSNPNLYWYRQAAGRGLQLLFYSVGIGQISSEVPQNLSASRPQDRQFILSSKKLLLSDSGFYLCAWSVDYGYTFGSGTRLTVV.